This T cell receptor beta chain was captured in a study of T cell changes during pregnancy in multiple sclerosis. TCRdb's copy holds only in-frame clones and misses some; the assay was immunoSEQ multiplex PCR. The sample records tens of thousands of clones, approximately 91% being singletons. Germline V gene lookup returns CDR1 MGHDK and CDR2 SYGVNS. The CDR3 consists of 15 residues. With V trimmed by 6 bases and J by 3 bases, 7 bases remained unmatched. The chain employs TRBV25-1 and TRBJ1-5, with 8 nucleotides matching TRBD1. The receptor was isolated from a female donor with multiple sclerosis, enrolled in a pregnancy study. The sequences come from peripheral blood, collected in the third trimester of pregnancy. CDR3 amino acids: CASSQTGDDNQPQHF. The CDR3 region has the DNA TGTGCCAGCAGCCAGACAGGGGATGACAATCAGCCCCAGCATTTT.